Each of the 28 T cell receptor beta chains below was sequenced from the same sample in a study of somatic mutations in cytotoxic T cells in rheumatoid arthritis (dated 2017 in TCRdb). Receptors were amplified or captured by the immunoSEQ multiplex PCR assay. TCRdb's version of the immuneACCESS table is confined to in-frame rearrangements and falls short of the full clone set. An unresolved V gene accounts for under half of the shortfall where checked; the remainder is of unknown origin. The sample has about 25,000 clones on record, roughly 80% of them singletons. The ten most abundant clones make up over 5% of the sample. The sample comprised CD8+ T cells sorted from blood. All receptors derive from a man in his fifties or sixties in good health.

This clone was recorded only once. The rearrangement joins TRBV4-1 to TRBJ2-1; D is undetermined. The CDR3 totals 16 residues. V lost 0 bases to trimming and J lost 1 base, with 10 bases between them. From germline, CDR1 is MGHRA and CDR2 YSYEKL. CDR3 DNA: TGCGCCAGCAGCCAAGATGTTGACGGATCCTACAATGAGCAGTTCTTC. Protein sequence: CASSQDVDGSYNEQFF.

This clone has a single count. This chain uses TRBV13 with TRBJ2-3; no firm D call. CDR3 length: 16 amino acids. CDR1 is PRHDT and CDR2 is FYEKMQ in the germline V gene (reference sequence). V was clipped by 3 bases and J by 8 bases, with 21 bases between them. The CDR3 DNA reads TGTGCCAGCAGCTTTAGCCGAGATGCACATCGAGTTACGCAGTATTTT. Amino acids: CASSFSRDAHRVTQYF.

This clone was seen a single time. CDR3 nucleotides: TGTGCCAGCAGCCCCTCAGGGGGTATGAACACTGAAGCTTTCTTT. The encoded protein is CASSPSGGMNTEAFF. The chain is built from TRBV7-9 and TRBJ1-1; TRBD1 matches at 7 bases. V gave up 5 bases and J gave up 0 bases; unmatched junction bases: 6. The CDR3 is made up of 15 amino acids. Per germline, CDR1 SEHNR and CDR2 FQNEAQ (reference sequence).

CDR3 region: CASSQSSGRGETQYF. In DNA, the CDR3 is TGTGCCAGCAGCCAGAGTAGCGGGAGAGGAGAGACCCAGTACTTC. The chain joins TRBV7-6 to TRBJ2-5; 9 bases are shared with TRBD2. J gave up 4 bases and V 5 bases, and 8 bases lay outside the gene matches. Germline V lookup: CDR1 SGHVS, CDR2 FNYEAQ. The CDR3 spans 15 residues.

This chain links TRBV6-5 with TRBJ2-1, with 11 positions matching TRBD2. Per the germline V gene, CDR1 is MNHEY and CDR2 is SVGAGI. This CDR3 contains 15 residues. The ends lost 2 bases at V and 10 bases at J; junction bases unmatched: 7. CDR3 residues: CASSYASGGSVEQFF. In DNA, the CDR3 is TGTGCCAGCAGTTACGCTAGCGGGGGGTCGGTAGAGCAGTTCTTC.

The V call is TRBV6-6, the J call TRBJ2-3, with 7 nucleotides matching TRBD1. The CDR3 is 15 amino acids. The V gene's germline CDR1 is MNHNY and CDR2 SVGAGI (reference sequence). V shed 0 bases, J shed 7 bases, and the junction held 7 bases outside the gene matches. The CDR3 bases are TGTGCCAGCAGTTACTCGACCGGGACAGAATATACGCAGTATTTT. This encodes CASSYSTGTEYTQYF.

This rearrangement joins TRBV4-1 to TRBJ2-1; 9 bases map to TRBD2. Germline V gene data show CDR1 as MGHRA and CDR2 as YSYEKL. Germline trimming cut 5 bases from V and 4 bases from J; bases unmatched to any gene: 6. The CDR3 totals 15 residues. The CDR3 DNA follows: TGCGCCAGCAGCATGGTAGCGGGAGAGTACAATGAGCAGTTCTTC. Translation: CASSMVAGEYNEQFF.

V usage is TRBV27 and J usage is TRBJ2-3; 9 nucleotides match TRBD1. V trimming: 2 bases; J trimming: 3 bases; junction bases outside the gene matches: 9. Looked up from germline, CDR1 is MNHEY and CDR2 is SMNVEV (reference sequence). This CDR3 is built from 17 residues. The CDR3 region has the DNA TGTGCCAGCAGTTTAATAGCCGCCGGGACAGGGACAGATACGCAGTATTTT. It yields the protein CASSLIAAGTGTDTQYF.

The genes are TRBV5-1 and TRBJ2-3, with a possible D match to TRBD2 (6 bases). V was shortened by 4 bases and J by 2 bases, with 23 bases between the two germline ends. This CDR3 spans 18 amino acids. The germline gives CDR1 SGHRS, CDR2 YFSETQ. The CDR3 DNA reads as TGCGCCAGCAGCCACCTGGGCCAGGCAGGGACTTACACAGATACGCAGTATTTT. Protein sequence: CASSHLGQAGTYTDTQYF.

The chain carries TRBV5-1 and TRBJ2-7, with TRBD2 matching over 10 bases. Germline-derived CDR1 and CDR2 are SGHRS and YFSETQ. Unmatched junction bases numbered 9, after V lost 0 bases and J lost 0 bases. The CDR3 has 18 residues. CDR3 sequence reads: CASSLGRTPSGSSYEQYF. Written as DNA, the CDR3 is TGCGCCAGCAGCTTGGGTCGTACCCCTAGCGGGAGCTCCTACGAGCAGTACTTC.

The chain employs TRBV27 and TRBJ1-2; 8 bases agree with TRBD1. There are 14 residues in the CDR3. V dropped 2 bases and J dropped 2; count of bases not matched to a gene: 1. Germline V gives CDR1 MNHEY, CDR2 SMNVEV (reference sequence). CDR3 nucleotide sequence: TGTGCCAGCAGTTTACAGGGGGCGAACTATGGCTACACCTTC. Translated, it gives CASSLQGANYGYTF.

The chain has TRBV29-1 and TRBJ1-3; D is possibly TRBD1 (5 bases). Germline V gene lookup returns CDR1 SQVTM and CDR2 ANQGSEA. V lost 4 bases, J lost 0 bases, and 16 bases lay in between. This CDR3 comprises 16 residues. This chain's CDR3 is CSVVGQPNSSGNTIYF. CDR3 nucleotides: TGCAGCGTTGTGGGGCAGCCAAATTCCTCTGGAAACACCATATATTTT.

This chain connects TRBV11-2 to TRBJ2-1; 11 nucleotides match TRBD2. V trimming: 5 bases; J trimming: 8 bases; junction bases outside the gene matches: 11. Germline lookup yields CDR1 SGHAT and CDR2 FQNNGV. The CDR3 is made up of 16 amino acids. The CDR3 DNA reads TGTGCCAGCAGCAGTACTAGCGGGAGTTTATTCTATGAGCAGTTCTTC. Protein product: CASSSTSGSLFYEQFF.

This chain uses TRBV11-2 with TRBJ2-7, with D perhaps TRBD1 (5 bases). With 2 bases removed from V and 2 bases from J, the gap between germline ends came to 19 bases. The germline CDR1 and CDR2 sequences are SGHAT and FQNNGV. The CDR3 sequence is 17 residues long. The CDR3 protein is CASSLYPRNRTAYEQYF. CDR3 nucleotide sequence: TGTGCCAGCAGCTTATACCCCCGGAACAGGACGGCCTACGAGCAGTACTTC.

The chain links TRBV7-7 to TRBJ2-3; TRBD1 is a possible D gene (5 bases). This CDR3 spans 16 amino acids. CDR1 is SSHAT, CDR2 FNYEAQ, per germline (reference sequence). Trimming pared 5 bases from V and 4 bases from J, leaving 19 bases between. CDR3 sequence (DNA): TGTGCCAGCAGCCCAACGCCAGGGTTTGGCCCAGATACGCAGTATTTT. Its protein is CASSPTPGFGPDTQYF.

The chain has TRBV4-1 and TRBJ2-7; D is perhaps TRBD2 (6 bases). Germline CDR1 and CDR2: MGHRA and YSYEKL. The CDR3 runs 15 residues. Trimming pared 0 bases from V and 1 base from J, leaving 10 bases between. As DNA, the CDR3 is TGCGCCAGCAGCCAAGATCGGGGACTTTCCTACGAGCAGTACTTC. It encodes CASSQDRGLSYEQYF.

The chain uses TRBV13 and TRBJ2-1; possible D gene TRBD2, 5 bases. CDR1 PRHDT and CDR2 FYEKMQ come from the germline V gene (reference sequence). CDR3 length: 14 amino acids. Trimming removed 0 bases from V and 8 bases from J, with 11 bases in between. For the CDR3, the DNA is TGTGCCAGCAGCTTAGGCCGGGGTCGCTATGAGCAGTTCTTC. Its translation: CASSLGRGRYEQFF.

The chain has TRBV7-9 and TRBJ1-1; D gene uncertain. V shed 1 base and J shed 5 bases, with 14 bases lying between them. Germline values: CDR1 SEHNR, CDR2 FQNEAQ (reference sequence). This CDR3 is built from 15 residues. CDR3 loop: CASSLVSGSETEAFF. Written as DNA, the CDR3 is TGTGCCAGCAGCTTAGTATCGGGGTCCGAGACTGAAGCTTTCTTT.

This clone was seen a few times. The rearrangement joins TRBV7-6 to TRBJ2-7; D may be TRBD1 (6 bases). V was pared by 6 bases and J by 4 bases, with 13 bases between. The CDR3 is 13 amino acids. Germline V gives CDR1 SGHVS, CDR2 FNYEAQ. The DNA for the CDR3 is TGTGCCAGCAGTCCTATCGGGACATACGAGCAGTACTTC. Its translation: CASSPIGTYEQYF.

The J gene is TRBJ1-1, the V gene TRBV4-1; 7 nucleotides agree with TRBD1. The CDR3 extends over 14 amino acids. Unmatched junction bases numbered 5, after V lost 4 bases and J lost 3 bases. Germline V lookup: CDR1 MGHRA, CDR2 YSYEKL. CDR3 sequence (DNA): TGCGCCAGCAGCCCCCAGACAGGGTACACTGAAGCTTTCTTT. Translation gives CASSPQTGYTEAFF.

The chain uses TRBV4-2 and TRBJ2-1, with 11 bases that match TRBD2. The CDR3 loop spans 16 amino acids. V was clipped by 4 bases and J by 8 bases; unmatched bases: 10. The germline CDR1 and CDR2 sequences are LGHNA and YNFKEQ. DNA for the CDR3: TGTGCCAGCAGCCCCAGACTAGCGGGGACTTGGGATGAGCAGTTCTTC. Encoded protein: CASSPRLAGTWDEQFF.

CDR3 in amino acids: CASKPHGGGTGELFF. In DNA, the CDR3 is TGCGCCAGCAAGCCCCACGGGGGCGGCACCGGGGAGCTGTTTTTT. The rearrangement joins TRBV5-1 to TRBJ2-2; D possibly uses TRBD1 or TRBD2 (6 bases each). V lost 6 bases to trimming and J lost 4 bases, with 16 bases between them. Germline CDR1 is SGHRS and CDR2 is YFSETQ. The length of the CDR3 is 15 residues.

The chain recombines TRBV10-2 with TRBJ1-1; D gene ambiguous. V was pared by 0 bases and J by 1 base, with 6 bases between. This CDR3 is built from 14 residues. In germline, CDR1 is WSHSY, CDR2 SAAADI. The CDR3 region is CASSESLGNTEAFF. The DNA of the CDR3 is TGCGCCAGCAGTGAGTCGCTGGGGAACACTGAAGCTTTCTTT.

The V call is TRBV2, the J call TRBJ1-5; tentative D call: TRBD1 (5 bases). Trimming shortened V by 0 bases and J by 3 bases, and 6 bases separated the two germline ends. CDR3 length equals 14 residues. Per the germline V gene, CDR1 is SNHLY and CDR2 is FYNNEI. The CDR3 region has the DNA TGTGCCAGCAGTGAAGCGGGGGACAATCAGCCCCAGCATTTT. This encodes CASSEAGDNQPQHF.

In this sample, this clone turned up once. The CDR3 region has the DNA TGCAGCGTAACGGGACTAGTCAAGAATGAGCAGTTCTTC. Encoded protein: CSVTGLVKNEQFF. The chain couples TRBV29-1 to TRBJ2-1, with 8 bases fitting TRBD2. Germline CDR1 reads SQVTM; CDR2 reads ANQGSEA. The CDR3 spans 13 residues. J gave up 7 bases and V 6 bases, and 8 bases lay outside the gene matches.

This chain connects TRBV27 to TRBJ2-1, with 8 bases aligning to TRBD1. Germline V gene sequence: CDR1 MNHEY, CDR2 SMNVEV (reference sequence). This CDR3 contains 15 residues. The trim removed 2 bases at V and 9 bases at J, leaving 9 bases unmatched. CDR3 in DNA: TGTGCCAGCAGTTTAAAACAGGGGGTCGGCGGTGAGCAGTTCTTC. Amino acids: CASSLKQGVGGEQFF.

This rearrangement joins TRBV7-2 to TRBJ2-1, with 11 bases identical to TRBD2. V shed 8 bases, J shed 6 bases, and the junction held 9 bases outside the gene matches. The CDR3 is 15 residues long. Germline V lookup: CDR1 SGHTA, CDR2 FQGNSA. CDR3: CASARDSGGGNEQFF. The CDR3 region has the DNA TGTGCCAGCGCTAGAGATAGCGGGGGGGGCAATGAGCAGTTCTTC.

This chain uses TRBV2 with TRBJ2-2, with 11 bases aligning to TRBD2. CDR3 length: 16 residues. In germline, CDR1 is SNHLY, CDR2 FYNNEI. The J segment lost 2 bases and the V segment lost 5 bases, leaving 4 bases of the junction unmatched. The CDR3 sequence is CASSTSGSPNTGELFF. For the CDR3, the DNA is TGTGCCAGCAGTACTAGCGGGAGCCCTAACACCGGGGAGCTGTTTTTT. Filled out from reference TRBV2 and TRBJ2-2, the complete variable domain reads EPEVTQTPSHQVTQMGQEVILRCVPISNHLYFYWYRQILGQKVEFLVSFYNNEISEKSEIFDDQFSVERPDGSNFTLKIRSTKLEDSAMYFCASSTSGSPNTGELFFGEGSRLTVL.